Listed below are T cell receptor beta chains from one sample, sequenced in a study of T cells in Graves' hyperthyroidism and ophthalmopathy. TCRdb used MiXCR to reprocess the multiplex PCR reads, holding one entry per CDR3 protein. The repertoire includes a few hundred thousand distinct CDR3 sequences, 18% of them detected once, and around two fifths sits in the top ten. Material: blood. All receptors come from a man aged 18 to 29 with Graves' ophthalmopathy. Each CDR3 is given with its conserved first and last residue. The order of the fields is clone size, V gene, J gene, D gene, CDR3 DNA, CDR3 protein. D genes are given only for firm matches. The size field is filled for only some rows; it gives once, few, many or a size class.

size: many; V: TRBV2; J: TRBJ2-5; D: TRBD1; DNA: TGTGCCAGCAGGCTACAGGGGGCCCAAGAGACCCAGTACTTC; CDR3: CASRLQGAQETQYF
size: many; V: TRBV27; J: TRBJ2-3; D: .; DNA: TGTGCCAGCAGAACCCCTGGGGCCGGGGGCCCAGATACGCAGTATTTT; CDR3: CASRTPGAGGPDTQYF
size: .; V: TRBV19; J: TRBJ1-5; D: .; DNA: TGTGCCAGTAGGGATCAGGATCAGCCCCAGCATTTT; CDR3: CASRDQDQPQHF
size: few; V: TRBV20-1; J: TRBJ2-2; D: TRBD2; DNA: TGCAGTGCTAGAAGTACTAGCGGGGACCCGCCACGGCTGTTTTTT; CDR3: CSARSTSGDPPRLFF
size: .; V: TRBV11-3; J: TRBJ2-3; D: .; DNA: TGTGCCAGCAGCCCAGGGTGGCGGGGGCCCCTCGGAGATACGCAGTATTTT; CDR3: CASSPGWRGPLGDTQYF
size: many; V: TRBV11-2; J: TRBJ2-1; D: TRBD2; DNA: TGTGCCAGCAACCCCTGGAGACTAGCGAAGGGGAATGAGCAGTTCTTC; CDR3: CASNPWRLAKGNEQFF
size: .; V: TRBV4-1; J: TRBJ2-5; D: .; DNA: TGCGCCAGCAGCCAAGTTCTCGGGTGGAAAGAGACCCAGTACTTC; CDR3: CASSQVLGWKETQYF
size: .; V: TRBV11-1; J: TRBJ2-7; D: TRBD1; DNA: TGTGCCAGCAGCCAGACAGGGGTAGGAAACGAGCAGTACTTC; CDR3: CASSQTGVGNEQYF
size: many; V: TRBV12-5; J: TRBJ1-2; D: .; DNA: TGTGCTAGTGCCTATGGAGATGGCTACACCTTC; CDR3: CASAYGDGYTF
size: many; V: TRBV7-2; J: TRBJ2-7; D: .; DNA: TGTGCCAGCAGCCCTACGGCCGGGGTCCCATACGAGCAGTACTTC; CDR3: CASSPTAGVPYEQYF
size: many; V: TRBV12-3/TRBV12-4; J: TRBJ2-7; D: .; DNA: TGTGCCAGCAGTTTAATCGGCTACGAGCAGTACTTC; CDR3: CASSLIGYEQYF
size: many; V: TRBV2; J: TRBJ1-1; D: .; DNA: TGTGCCAGCACCTCCGCTTTCTTT; CDR3: CASTSAFF
size: .; V: TRBV5-5; J: TRBJ1-4; D: .; DNA: TGTGCCAGCAGCTCCGGAACGGGGTGGGAGAATGAAAAACTGTTTTTT; CDR3: CASSSGTGWENEKLFF
size: many; V: TRBV20-1; J: TRBJ1-4; D: TRBD1; DNA: TGCAGTGCTAGAGGGGACAGGGTAGATGAAAAACTGTTTTTT; CDR3: CSARGDRVDEKLFF
size: many; V: TRBV10-3; J: TRBJ1-1; D: .; DNA: TGTGCCATCAGTGGCCCTAGGACACCGAACTTCATGAACACTGAAGCTTTCTTT; CDR3: CAISGPRTPNFMNTEAFF
size: many; V: TRBV2; J: TRBJ2-1; D: .; DNA: TGTGCCAGCAGTGAAAACGGCAGGGTCAATGAGCAGTTCTTC; CDR3: CASSENGRVNEQFF
size: many; V: TRBV6-1; J: TRBJ2-3; D: TRBD2; DNA: TGTGCCAGCAGTCCCCTAGGGACTAGCGGGGGTACAGATACGCAGTATTTT; CDR3: CASSPLGTSGGTDTQYF
size: many; V: TRBV28; J: TRBJ2-7; D: .; DNA: TGTGCCAGCAGTCCCCCGCACCCCGAGCAGTACTTC; CDR3: CASSPPHPEQYF
size: .; V: TRBV7-6; J: TRBJ1-1; D: TRBD1; DNA: TGTGCCAGCAGGTTAGATGGCATGACAGGGGGCTGGGTGAACACTGAAGCTTTCTTT; CDR3: CASRLDGMTGGWVNTEAFF
size: many; V: TRBV12-3/TRBV12-4; J: TRBJ2-1; D: .; DNA: TGTGCCAGCTTCAGGAGTAGGGGGAAGAACTCCTACAATGAGCAGTTCTTC; CDR3: CASFRSRGKNSYNEQFF
size: .; V: TRBV20-1; J: TRBJ1-5; D: .; DNA: TGCAGTGCTAGCCCCCTGGGGGGGTCGCAAGTCAATCAGCCCCAGCATTTT; CDR3: CSASPLGGSQVNQPQHF
size: few; V: TRBV24-1; J: TRBJ2-5; D: TRBD1; DNA: TGTGCCACCAGTGACCGGGACAGGTTTAACTTC; CDR3: CATSDRDRFNF
size: many; V: TRBV11-1; J: TRBJ2-7; D: .; DNA: TGTGCCAGCAGCCCCCGAGGGGGGCAGGGGGTAAACGAGCAGTACTTC; CDR3: CASSPRGGQGVNEQYF
size: .; V: TRBV9; J: TRBJ1-5; D: TRBD1; DNA: TGTGCCAGCAGCGTACTAACAGGGGGGCCCCAGCATTTT; CDR3: CASSVLTGGPQHF
size: once; V: TRBV28; J: TRBJ1-1; D: .; DNA: TGTGCCAGCAGTTTGAGGAGCGACAGGACGCCTGAAGCTTTCTTT; CDR3: CASSLRSDRTPEAFF
size: .; V: TRBV5-4; J: TRBJ2-7; D: .; DNA: TGTGCCAGCAGCTTGGGACACTCCGGTGCCTACGAGCAGTACTTC; CDR3: CASSLGHSGAYEQYF
size: .; V: TRBV2; J: TRBJ2-1; D: TRBD1; DNA: TGTGCCAGCAGAAGGACAGGGGACAATGAGGAGTTCTTC; CDR3: CASRRTGDNEEFF
size: many; V: TRBV20-1; J: TRBJ1-1; D: .; DNA: TGCAGTGCTCCTATCGGGGGGATGAACACTGAAGCTTTCTTT; CDR3: CSAPIGGMNTEAFF
size: many; V: TRBV2; J: TRBJ2-3; D: TRBD2; DNA: TGTGCCAGCAGGGAGCTAGCGGCAGATACGCAGTATTTT; CDR3: CASRELAADTQYF
size: few; V: TRBV10-3; J: TRBJ2-3; D: TRBD2; DNA: TGTGCCATTAAACTAGCGGGGGACACAGATACGCAGTATTTT; CDR3: CAIKLAGDTDTQYF
size: many; V: TRBV24-1; J: TRBJ1-5; D: .; DNA: TGTGCCACCGCCCCGGGCCAAACGGGGGGGTCAACCCAGCATTTT; CDR3: CATAPGQTGGSTQHF
size: .; V: TRBV12-3/TRBV12-4; J: TRBJ2-1; D: TRBD2; DNA: TGTGCCAGCAGTTTCGCCGTGGGGCTAGCGGGGGGGGGTGAGCAGTTCTTC; CDR3: CASSFAVGLAGGGEQFF
size: many; V: TRBV6-6; J: TRBJ1-1; D: .; DNA: TGTGCCAGCAGTTACCCAGGGATATCGGGCACTGAAGCTTTCTTT; CDR3: CASSYPGISGTEAFF
size: few; V: TRBV6-1; J: TRBJ2-4; D: TRBD2; DNA: TGTGCCAGCAGTGAAGGGGTAGCGGGGGTCTGGAGGGCCAAAAACATTCAGTACTTC; CDR3: CASSEGVAGVWRAKNIQYF
size: many; V: TRBV2; J: TRBJ2-7; D: .; DNA: TGTGCCAGCAGTGAGAAGGCGGTTGTCGAGCAGTACTTC; CDR3: CASSEKAVVEQYF
size: many; V: TRBV20-1; J: TRBJ2-7; D: TRBD2; DNA: TGCAGTGCCCCCCGGGGAGGGGCATTGGACGAGCAGTACTTC; CDR3: CSAPRGGALDEQYF
size: many; V: TRBV14; J: TRBJ2-5; D: .; DNA: TGTGCCAGCAGCCACGCGTACCAAGAGACCCAGTACTTC; CDR3: CASSHAYQETQYF
size: .; V: TRBV15; J: TRBJ2-1; D: .; DNA: TGTGCCACCAGCAGAGAGGCTCGCAATGAGCAGTTCTTC; CDR3: CATSREARNEQFF
size: many; V: TRBV5-1; J: TRBJ1-1; D: TRBD1; DNA: TGCGCCAGCAGCGGCGGGACAGGCTTGAACACTGAAGCTTTCTTT; CDR3: CASSGGTGLNTEAFF
size: few; V: TRBV6-1; J: TRBJ2-3; D: TRBD2; DNA: TGTGCCAGCAGTGAAGAGGGCGGGGGGGGGGCAGATACGCAGTATTTT; CDR3: CASSEEGGGGADTQYF